This passage covers 10 T cell receptor beta chains from one sample sequenced in a study of T cells in Graves' hyperthyroidism and ophthalmopathy. There were TCR beta CDR3 regions amplified from RNA transcripts. During a first-round RT-PCR of the TCR CDR3, the HTBI primer set was used. TCRdb reprocessed the multiplex PCR reads with MiXCR, giving one entry per CDR3 protein. The table has around 200,000 distinct CDR3 sequences, around 16% seen once; the top ten hold approximately 40%. The material sequenced was blood. The receptors stem from a man in his forties or fifties with Graves' hyperthyroidism.

This clonotype was picked up many times. This chain links TRBV5-5 with TRBJ2-5; D perhaps matches TRBD2 (5 bases). CDR3 length: 13 amino acids. The germline gives CDR1 SGHKS, CDR2 YYEKEE (reference sequence). Trimming pared 1 base from V and 3 bases from J, leaving 7 bases between. For the CDR3, the DNA is TGTGCCAGCAGCTTGTGGGGAGAAGAGACCCAGTACTTC. Translation: CASSLWGEETQYF.

This clonotype was observed a few times. The chain employs TRBV6-5 and TRBJ1-1; D is ambiguous. With 2 bases removed from V and 1 base from J, the gap between germline ends came to 14 bases. The V gene's germline CDR1 is MNHEY and CDR2 SVGAGI. The CDR3 sequence is 16 residues long. CDR3 protein: CASSYRGTSTNTEAFF. The DNA for the CDR3 is TGTGCCAGCAGTTACAGAGGAACGTCCACGAACACTGAAGCTTTCTTT.

This clonotype was observed many times. This chain uses TRBV7-2 with TRBJ2-5; D could derive from TRBD1 or TRBD2 (5 bases each). V shed 5 bases and J shed 7 bases, with 14 bases lying between them. Germline loops: CDR1 SGHTA, CDR2 FQGNSA. The CDR3 covers 13 residues. CDR3 bases: TGTGCCAGCAGCCCCGCCGGGACCGGGACCCAGTACTTC. The encoded protein is CASSPAGTGTQYF.

This chain connects TRBV5-8 to TRBJ2-3, with D perhaps given as TRBD1 or TRBD2 (6 bases each). V was clipped by 6 bases and J by 4 bases, with 18 bases between them. This CDR3 region has 15 residues. The V gene's germline CDR1 is SGHTS and CDR2 YDEGEE. The CDR3 coding sequence is TGTGCCAGCACCCGTTGGGGGGCTCGCTCAGATACGCAGTATTTT. Translated, it gives CASTRWGARSDTQYF.

In its sample, this clonotype was seen many times. The J gene is TRBJ1-1, the V gene TRBV11-2; no definite D call. The CDR3 is made up of 15 amino acids. The germline V gene encodes CDR1 SGHAT and CDR2 FQNNGV. The V gene lost 5 bases and the J gene lost 4 bases, with 17 bases spanning the gap. In DNA, the CDR3 is TGTGCCAGCAGCGATCCCCACGGAGGATCCACTGAAGCTTTCTTT. Protein sequence: CASSDPHGGSTEAFF. The full variable domain, with the rest looked up from reference TRBV11-2 and TRBJ1-1, is EAGVAQSPRYKIIEKRQSVAFWCNPISGHATLYWYQQILGQGPKLLIQFQNNGVVDDSQLPKDRFSAERLKGVDSTLKIQPAKLEDSAVYLCASSDPHGGSTEAFFGQGTRLTVV.

This clonotype was found many times. The V and J genes are TRBV6-1 and TRBJ2-7; D is tentatively TRBD1 or TRBD2 (5 bases each). Germline V gene lookup returns CDR1 MNHNS and CDR2 SASEGT. Trimming took 7 bases from V and 1 from J, leaving 11 bases between them. This CDR3 contains 13 residues. CDR3 sequence: CASIRDGSYEQYF. The CDR3, as DNA: TGTGCCAGCATAAGGGACGGTTCCTACGAGCAGTACTTC.

This clonotype was detected ten times or more. The chain has TRBV27 and TRBJ2-7; D not resolved. The CDR3 contains 14 residues. Germline assignment: CDR1 MNHEY and CDR2 SMNVEV (reference sequence). Between the trimmed V and J ends, which lost 0 bases and 2 bases, there was a span of 8 bases. CDR3 in amino acids: CASSLSLAAYEQYF. CDR3 nucleotides: TGTGCCAGCAGTTTATCCCTCGCGGCCTACGAGCAGTACTTC.

This clonotype was observed many times. The chain has TRBV5-1 and TRBJ1-6, with D perhaps matching TRBD1 (5 bases). Trimming removed 0 bases from V and 7 bases from J, with 11 bases in between. Germline V CDR1 and CDR2: SGHRS, YFSETQ. This CDR3 is 15 amino acids long. The CDR3 nucleotides read TGCGCCAGCAGCTTGGATGGGGGGTCGAATTCACCCCTCCACTTT. It specifies CASSLDGGSNSPLHF.

The chain employs TRBV29-1 and TRBJ2-1; TRBD2 matches 10 bases. Trimming at V came to 3 bases and at J to 8 bases, leaving 19 bases not matched to a gene. CDR3 length: 18 amino acids. Germline loops: CDR1 SQVTM, CDR2 ANQGSEA. The CDR3 DNA is TGCAGCGTTGACGCCATACTTACTAGCGGGGTTGACAGACATGAGCAGTTCTTC. This sequence encodes CSVDAILTSGVDRHEQFF.

This clonotype was detected many times. The V call is TRBV6-1, the J call TRBJ2-5; TRBD1 matches 8 bases. Germline V lookup: CDR1 MNHNS, CDR2 SASEGT. CDR3 size: 17 residues. J lost 5 bases, V lost 2 bases, and 13 bases had no gene match. The CDR3 spells CASSEPYLRTGLETQYF. The CDR3 DNA reads TGTGCCAGCAGTGAACCCTATCTCCGGACAGGGCTGGAGACCCAGTACTTC.